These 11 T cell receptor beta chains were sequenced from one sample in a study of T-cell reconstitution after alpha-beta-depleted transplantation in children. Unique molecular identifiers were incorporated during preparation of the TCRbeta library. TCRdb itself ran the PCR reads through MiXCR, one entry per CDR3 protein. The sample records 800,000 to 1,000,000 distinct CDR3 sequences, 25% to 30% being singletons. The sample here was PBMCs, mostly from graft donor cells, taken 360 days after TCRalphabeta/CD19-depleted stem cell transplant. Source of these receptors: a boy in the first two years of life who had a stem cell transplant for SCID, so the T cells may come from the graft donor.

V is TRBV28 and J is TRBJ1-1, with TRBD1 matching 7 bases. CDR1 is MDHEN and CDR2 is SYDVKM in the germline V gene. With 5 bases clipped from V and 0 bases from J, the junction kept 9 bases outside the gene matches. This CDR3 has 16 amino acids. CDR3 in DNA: TGTGCCAGCAGTCCCGACAGGGTTGGGATGAACACTGAAGCTTTCTTT. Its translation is CASSPDRVGMNTEAFF.

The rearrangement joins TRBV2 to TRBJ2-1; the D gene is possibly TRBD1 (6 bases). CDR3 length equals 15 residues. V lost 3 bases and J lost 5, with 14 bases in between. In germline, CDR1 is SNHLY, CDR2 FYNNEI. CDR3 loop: CASSDYETGNNEQFF. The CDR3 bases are TGTGCCAGCAGTGATTATGAGACAGGCAACAATGAGCAGTTCTTC.

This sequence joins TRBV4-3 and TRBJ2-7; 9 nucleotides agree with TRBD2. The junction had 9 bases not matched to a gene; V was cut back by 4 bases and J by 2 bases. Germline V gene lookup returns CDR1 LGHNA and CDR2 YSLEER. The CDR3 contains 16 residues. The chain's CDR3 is CASSLGFGTSTYEQYF. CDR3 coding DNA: TGCGCCAGCAGCCTTGGGTTCGGGACTAGCACCTACGAGCAGTACTTC.

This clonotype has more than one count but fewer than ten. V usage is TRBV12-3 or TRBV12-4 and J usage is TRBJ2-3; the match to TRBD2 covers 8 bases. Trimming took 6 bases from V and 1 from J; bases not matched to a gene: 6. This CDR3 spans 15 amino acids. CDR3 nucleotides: TGTGCCAGCAGACCGGGACTAGGGCGCACAGATACGCAGTATTTT. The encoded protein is CASRPGLGRTDTQYF.

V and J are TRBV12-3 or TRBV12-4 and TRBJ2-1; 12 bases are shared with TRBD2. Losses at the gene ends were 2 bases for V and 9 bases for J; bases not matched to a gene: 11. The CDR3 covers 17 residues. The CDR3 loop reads CASSLRTGLAGNAEQFF. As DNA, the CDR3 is TGTGCCAGCAGTTTAAGGACTGGACTAGCGGGGAACGCTGAGCAGTTCTTC.

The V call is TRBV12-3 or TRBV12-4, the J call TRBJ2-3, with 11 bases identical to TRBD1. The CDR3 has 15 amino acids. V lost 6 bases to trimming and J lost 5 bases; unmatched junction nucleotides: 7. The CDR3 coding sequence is TGTGCCAGCAGCCCGGGGACAGGGGGGAGAGATACGCAGTATTTT. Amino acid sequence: CASSPGTGGRDTQYF.

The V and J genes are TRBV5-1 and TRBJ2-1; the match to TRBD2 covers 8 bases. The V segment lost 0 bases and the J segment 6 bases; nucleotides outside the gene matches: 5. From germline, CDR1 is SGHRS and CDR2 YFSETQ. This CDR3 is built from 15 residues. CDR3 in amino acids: CASSLEGTRRNEQFF. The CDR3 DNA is TGCGCCAGCAGCTTGGAGGGGACTAGGCGCAATGAGCAGTTCTTC.

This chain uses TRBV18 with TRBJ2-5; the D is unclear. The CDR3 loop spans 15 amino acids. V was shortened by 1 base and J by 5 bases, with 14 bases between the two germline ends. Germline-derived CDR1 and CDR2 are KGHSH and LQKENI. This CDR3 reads CASSPRNPRTETQYF. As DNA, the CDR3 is TGTGCCAGCTCACCACGAAACCCACGGACGGAGACCCAGTACTTC.

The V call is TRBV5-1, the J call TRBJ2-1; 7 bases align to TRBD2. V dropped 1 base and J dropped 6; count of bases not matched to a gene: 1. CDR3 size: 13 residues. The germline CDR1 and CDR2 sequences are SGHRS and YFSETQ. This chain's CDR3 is CASSLWEGNEQFF. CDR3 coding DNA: TGCGCCAGCAGCTTGTGGGAGGGCAATGAGCAGTTCTTC. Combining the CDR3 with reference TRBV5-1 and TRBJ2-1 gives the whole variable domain KAGVTQTPRYLIKTRGQQVTLSCSPISGHRSVSWYQQTPGQGLQFLFEYFSETQRNKGNFPGRFSGRQFSNSRSEMNVSTLELGDSALYLCASSLWEGNEQFFGPGTRLTVL.

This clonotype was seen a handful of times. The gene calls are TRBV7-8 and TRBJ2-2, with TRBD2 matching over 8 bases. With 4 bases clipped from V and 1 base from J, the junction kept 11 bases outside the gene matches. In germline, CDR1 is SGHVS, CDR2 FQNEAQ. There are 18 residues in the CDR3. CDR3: CASSSDLGLVQNTGELFF. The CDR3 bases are TGTGCCAGCAGCTCCGATTTGGGACTAGTGCAGAACACCGGGGAGCTGTTTTTT.

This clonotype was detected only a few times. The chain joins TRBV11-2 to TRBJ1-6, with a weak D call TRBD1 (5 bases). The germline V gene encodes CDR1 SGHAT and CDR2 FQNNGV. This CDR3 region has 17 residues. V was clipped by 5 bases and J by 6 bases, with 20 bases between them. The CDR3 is CASSRWGRPDSNSPLHF. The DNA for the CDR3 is TGTGCCAGCAGCCGGTGGGGCAGGCCAGATTCTAATTCACCCCTCCACTTT.